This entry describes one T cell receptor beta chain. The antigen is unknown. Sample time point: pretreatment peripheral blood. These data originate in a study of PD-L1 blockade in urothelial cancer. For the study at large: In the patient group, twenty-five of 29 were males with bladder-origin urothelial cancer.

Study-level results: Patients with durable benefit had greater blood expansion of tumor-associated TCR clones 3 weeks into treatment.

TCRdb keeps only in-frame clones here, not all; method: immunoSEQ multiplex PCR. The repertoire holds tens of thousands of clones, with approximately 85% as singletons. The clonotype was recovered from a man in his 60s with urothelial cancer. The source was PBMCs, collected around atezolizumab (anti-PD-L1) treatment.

The DNA of the CDR3 is TGCGCCAGCGCCTTTTATCCGACCTCGGGGACAGATACGCAGTATTTT. Protein sequence: CASAFYPTSGTDTQYF. The chain combines TRBV5-1 with TRBJ2-3; possibly TRBD2 for D (5 bases). CDR3 length: 16 amino acids. Germline V gene sequence: CDR1 SGHRS, CDR2 YFSETQ. Trimming removed 7 bases from V and 3 bases from J, with 21 bases in between.